Presented here are 5 T cell receptor beta chains from one specimen sequenced in a study of T cells in narcolepsy. Using immunoSEQ multiplex PCR, the repertoire was profiled, and TCRdb retains in-frame clones only, with some absent. Altogether some 30,000 clones are present, around 87% being singletons, with the ten largest covering under 1%. Sequencing was done on a sample of memory (CD45RA-) CD4+ T cells from blood. These receptors were obtained from a human donor in good health.

The chain joins TRBV27 to TRBJ2-4; D gene ambiguous. This CDR3 comprises 18 residues. Germline CDR1 reads MNHEY; CDR2 reads SMNVEV (reference sequence). V lost 2 bases and J 0 bases, leaving 17 bases between the germline ends. CDR3 residues: CASSLVPPVLEAKNIQYF. The CDR3 bases are TGTGCCAGCAGTTTAGTACCCCCCGTGTTGGAAGCCAAAAACATTCAGTACTTC.

This rearrangement joins TRBV28 to TRBJ1-2; the match to TRBD1 covers 8 bases. The germline V gene has CDR1 MDHEN and CDR2 SYDVKM. This CDR3 has 14 residues. The ends lost 6 bases at V and 7 bases at J; junction bases unmatched: 10. CDR3 DNA: TGTGCCAGCAGCCCGCGGGACAGGTCCCTTGGCTACACCTTC. As protein: CASSPRDRSLGYTF.

The chain employs TRBV6-5 and TRBJ2-3; 9 bases map to TRBD1. Germline CDR1 reads MNHEY; CDR2 reads SVGAGI. V lost 0 bases to trimming and J lost 5 bases; unmatched junction nucleotides: 6. This CDR3 region has 16 residues. CDR3 sequence: CASSYSWTGEGDTQYF. The CDR3 nucleotides are TGTGCCAGCAGTTACTCATGGACAGGGGAAGGAGATACGCAGTATTTT.

This rearrangement joins TRBV19 to TRBJ1-5, with D maybe TRBD1 (5 bases). Germline CDR1 and CDR2: LNHDA and SQIVND (reference sequence). Between the trimmed V and J ends, which lost 2 bases and 1 base, there was a span of 15 bases. This CDR3 spans 17 amino acids. The CDR3 region has the DNA TGTGCCAGTAGTATACCCTCAAACAGGTTAAGCAATCAGCCCCAGCATTTT. Amino acids: CASSIPSNRLSNQPQHF. Drawing the rest from reference TRBV19 and TRBJ1-5, the complete variable domain is DGGITQSPKYLFRKEGQNVTLSCEQNLNHDAMYWYRQDPGQGLRLIYYSQIVNDFQKGDIAEGYSVSREKKESFPLTVTSAQKNPTAFYLCASSIPSNRLSNQPQHFGDGTRLSIL.

The J gene is TRBJ1-1, the V gene TRBV9; D gene unclear. The germline V gene has CDR1 SGDLS and CDR2 YYNGEE. Deletions cut 2 bases from V and 0 bases from J, with 8 bases between. The CDR3 is made up of 14 amino acids. The CDR3 nucleotides read TGTGCCAGCAGCGTGGAGGGAATGAACACTGAAGCTTTCTTT. Its translation: CASSVEGMNTEAFF.